The 17 T cell receptor beta chains listed next were all sequenced from one sample in a study of T-cell reconstitution after alpha-beta-depleted transplantation in children. The TCRbeta library was prepared with unique molecular identifiers. TCRdb reprocessed the PCR reads via MiXCR and lists one record per CDR3 protein. The sample holds about 340,000 distinct CDR3 sequences, roughly 17% seen once. The sample here was PBMCs, mostly from graft donor cells, taken 360 days after TCRalphabeta/CD19-depleted stem cell transplant. These receptors all come from a male patient aged 2-15 years who had a stem cell transplant for acute lymphoblastic leukemia, so the T cells may come from the graft donor.

At least ten counts were recorded for this clonotype. V is TRBV5-1 and J is TRBJ2-7; D not resolved. Trimming cost V 5 bases and J 3 bases, with 12 bases left between them. This CDR3 has 13 residues. CDR1 is SGHRS, CDR2 YFSETQ, per germline. The CDR3 DNA reads TGCGCCAGCAGTCAGAACCCCTTCTACGAGCAGTACTTC. It encodes CASSQNPFYEQYF.

The chain couples TRBV28 to TRBJ1-6, with a tentative D call TRBD1 (5 bases). Germline CDR1 MDHEN, CDR2 SYDVKM. This CDR3 spans 15 amino acids. Trimming cost V 6 bases and J 10 bases, with 19 bases left between them. The CDR3 loop is CASSSLSQGESPLHF. The CDR3 nucleotides are TGTGCCAGCAGCTCCCTGAGTCAGGGTGAATCACCCCTCCACTTT.

The genes are TRBV11-2 and TRBJ2-3; 7 nucleotides line up with TRBD2. Germline trimming cut 5 bases from V and 2 bases from J; bases unmatched to any gene: 13. The CDR3 totals 17 residues. Germline values: CDR1 SGHAT, CDR2 FQNNGV. The CDR3 sequence is CASSPPTSEKDTDTQYF. Here the CDR3 DNA reads TGTGCCAGCAGCCCACCAACTAGCGAGAAGGACACAGATACGCAGTATTTT.

The genes are TRBV6-2 or TRBV6-3 and TRBJ2-7; no clear D gene. Germline loops: CDR1 MNHEY, CDR2 SVGEGT. Trimming removed 0 bases at V and 0 bases at J, with 12 bases between. The CDR3 is 16 amino acids. The CDR3 nucleotides are TGTGCCAGCAGTTACTCGATCAGCAGATCCTCCTACGAGCAGTACTTC. This codes for CASSYSISRSSYEQYF.

This clonotype was detected only a few times. The chain recombines TRBV7-8 with TRBJ1-2, with D possibly matching TRBD1 (5 bases). In germline, CDR1 is SGHVS, CDR2 FQNEAQ. CDR3 size: 14 residues. The V and J ends lost 0 bases and 5 bases respectively, with 10 bases between them. CDR3 nucleotides: TGTGCCAGCAGCTTAGCCCGGGGGGATTATGGCTACACCTTC. It encodes CASSLARGDYGYTF.

This clonotype was seen a handful of times. This chain joins TRBV10-1 and TRBJ2-7, with D perhaps TRBD1 (5 bases). Germline loops: CDR1 WNHNN, CDR2 SYGVQD (reference sequence). V lost 2 bases to trimming and J lost 1 base, with 9 bases between them. The CDR3 consists of 14 residues. For the CDR3, the DNA is TGCGCCAGCAGTGAGGCTACAGGATCCTACGAGCAGTACTTC. Translating gives CASSEATGSYEQYF.

In its sample, this clonotype was seen many times. The chain couples TRBV10-3 to TRBJ2-7, with TRBD1 as a possible D gene (5 bases). The CDR3 is 14 residues long. V was pared by 11 bases and J by 6 bases, with 23 bases between. Per germline, CDR1 ENHRY and CDR2 SYGVKD. The CDR3 nucleotides read TGTGCCTCCACCCCGGCCCAGGGTGTTCGCGAGCAGTACTTC. This gives the protein CASTPAQGVREQYF.

The chain has TRBV28 and TRBJ2-7, with 11 nucleotides matching TRBD2. The V gene end was trimmed by 3 bases and the J gene end by 3 bases; junction bases not matched to a gene: 7. Germline V gene sequence: CDR1 MDHEN, CDR2 SYDVKM. The CDR3 runs 16 residues. CDR3 bases: TGTGCCAGCAGTTTCCAGGGGACTAGCGGAGGCTACGAGCAGTACTTC. This codes for CASSFQGTSGGYEQYF.

This clonotype turned up a few times. The rearrangement joins TRBV7-8 to TRBJ2-1; D is unclear. The germline V gene has CDR1 SGHVS and CDR2 FQNEAQ. The CDR3 is 15 residues long. V was shortened by 5 bases and J by 3 bases, with 14 bases between the two germline ends. This CDR3 reads CASSPPRNGYNEQFF. CDR3 in DNA: TGTGCCAGCAGCCCGCCGAGGAATGGCTACAATGAGCAGTTCTTC.

V is TRBV5-5 and J is TRBJ2-2; D tentatively reads TRBD1 or TRBD2 (5 bases each). Trimming left V 4 bases short and J 3 bases short, with 16 bases between. Germline CDR1 is SGHKS and CDR2 is YYEKEE (reference sequence). The CDR3 contains 16 residues. The CDR3 spells CASSPSGTLDTGELFF. CDR3 in DNA: TGTGCCAGCAGCCCCTCCGGGACCCTTGACACCGGGGAGCTGTTTTTT. The full variable domain, completed using reference TRBV5-5 and TRBJ2-2, is DAGVTQSPTHLIKTRGQQVTLRCSPISGHKSVSWYQQVLGQGPQFIFQYYEKEERGRGNFPDRFSARQFPNYSSELNVNALLLGDSALYLCASSPSGTLDTGELFFGEGSRLTVL.

The chain recombines TRBV12-3 or TRBV12-4 with TRBJ1-1, with D maybe TRBD1 (5 bases). V was cut by 6 bases and J by 3 bases, with 14 bases left in between. There are 14 residues in the CDR3. Here the CDR3 reads CASRTGQVYTEAFF. Written as DNA, the CDR3 is TGTGCCAGCAGAACAGGTCAGGTATACACTGAAGCTTTCTTT.

The chain recombines TRBV6-2 or TRBV6-3 with TRBJ2-7; 7 nucleotides align to TRBD1. The CDR3 is 13 residues long. Germline-derived CDR1 and CDR2 are MNHEY and SVGEGT. V shed 2 bases, J shed 9 bases, and the junction held 7 bases outside the gene matches. The CDR3 sequence: CASSYGTAQRQYF. The CDR3, as DNA: TGTGCCAGCAGTTACGGGACAGCGCAAAGGCAGTACTTC.

The chain has TRBV20-1 and TRBJ1-5, with 9 bases lining up with TRBD1. Per the germline V gene, CDR1 is DFQATT and CDR2 is SNEGSKA (reference sequence). CDR3 length equals 16 residues. V dropped 3 bases and J dropped 6; count of bases not matched to a gene: 12. CDR3 DNA sequence: TGCAGTGCTAGGGGTCCGGGACAGGGAAGGGTTCAGCCCCAGCATTTT. It codes for CSARGPGQGRVQPQHF.

V gene TRBV12-3 or TRBV12-4 combines with J gene TRBJ2-1, with D hard to call. Trimming took off 7 bases at V and 1 base at J, with 11 bases between the two ends. The CDR3 covers 14 residues. The CDR3 here is CASMRSWSYNEQFF. CDR3 DNA: TGTGCCAGCATGCGGAGTTGGTCCTACAATGAGCAGTTCTTC.

This clonotype was counted a few times. The rearrangement links TRBV3-1 to TRBJ2-3; D might be TRBD1 (5 bases). Germline V gives CDR1 LGHDT, CDR2 YNNKEL (reference sequence). Trimming took off 4 bases at V and 2 bases at J, with 10 bases between the two ends. This CDR3 has 14 amino acids. The CDR3 DNA sequence: TGTGCCAGCAGCCCAAGGACACTCACAGATACGCAGTATTTT. Protein: CASSPRTLTDTQYF.

The chain is built from TRBV20-1 and TRBJ1-1, with D possibly being TRBD1 (5 bases). Looked up from germline, CDR1 is DFQATT and CDR2 is SNEGSKA (reference sequence). V shed 3 bases and J shed 0 bases, with 11 bases lying between them. This CDR3 comprises 14 residues. CDR3 in amino acids: CSASLGTVNTEAFF. The CDR3 DNA is TGCAGTGCTAGCCTCGGGACGGTGAACACTGAAGCTTTCTTT.

This clonotype was counted between two and nine times. The chain links TRBV13 to TRBJ2-3, with D unresolved. The CDR3 loop spans 15 amino acids. CDR1 is PRHDT, CDR2 FYEKMQ, per germline (reference sequence). Trimming took off 2 bases at V and 2 bases at J, with 11 bases between the two ends. The CDR3 protein is CASSLYNAYTDTQYF. DNA for the CDR3: TGTGCCAGCAGCTTATATAACGCCTACACAGATACGCAGTATTTT.